This entry lists 15 T cell receptor beta chains sequenced from one sample in a study of T cells in Graves' hyperthyroidism and ophthalmopathy. Using RNA transcripts as the source, TCR beta CDR3 regions were amplified. An initial round of RT-PCR targeting the TCR CDR3 relied on the HTBI primer set. MiXCR, run by TCRdb on the multiplex PCR reads, gives a single entry per CDR3 protein. The sample contains 500,000 to 550,000 distinct CDR3 sequences, 20% of which appear only once. Input material: blood. These receptors all stem from a man in his forties with Graves' ophthalmopathy.

This clonotype was seen only a few times. The chain combines TRBV9 with TRBJ1-5, with D hard to call. V was trimmed by 0 bases and J by 3 bases, leaving 13 bases between them. The germline gives CDR1 SGDLS, CDR2 YYNGEE. This CDR3 is 16 amino acids long. In nucleotides, the CDR3 is TGTGCCAGCAGCGTAGGTTCCGGGCGGGACAATCAGCCCCAGCATTTT. Residues: CASSVGSGRDNQPQHF.

This clonotype was seen at least ten times. This chain joins TRBV30 and TRBJ2-7, with 9 bases identical to TRBD2. The CDR3 length is 12 residues. Germline values: CDR1 GTSNPN, CDR2 SVGIG (reference sequence). The V and J ends lost 4 bases and 2 bases, in that order; junction bases with no gene match: 0. CDR3 in amino acids: CAWTSGTYEQYF. The CDR3 DNA reads TGTGCCTGGACTAGCGGGACCTACGAGCAGTACTTC.

This clonotype showed up many times. This chain links TRBV7-2 with TRBJ2-3; maybe TRBD1 (6 bases). The CDR3 consists of 15 residues. Trimming pared 3 bases from V and 5 bases from J, leaving 15 bases between. CDR1 is SGHTA, CDR2 FQGNSA, per germline. CDR3 DNA: TGTGCCAGCAGCTTTGGGGGCGCGGTAAAAGATACGCAGTATTTT. Translated, it gives CASSFGGAVKDTQYF.

The chain has TRBV2 and TRBJ2-3; no clear D. Germline V lookup: CDR1 SNHLY, CDR2 FYNNEI. This CDR3 contains 11 residues. V lost 7 bases and J 4 bases, leaving 6 bases between the germline ends. The CDR3 nucleotides read TGTGCCAGCAAGTACTCAGATACGCAGTATTTT. Protein: CASKYSDTQYF.

The chain is built from TRBV7-9 and TRBJ1-6; 7 bases are a match to TRBD1. Per the germline V gene, CDR1 is SEHNR and CDR2 is FQNEAQ (reference sequence). V lost 7 bases, J lost 7 bases, and 16 bases stayed unmatched. The length of the CDR3 is 17 residues. The CDR3 protein is CASTESTRQGINSPLHF. The CDR3 bases are TGTGCCAGCACCGAAAGTACCCGACAGGGTATAAATTCACCCCTCCACTTT.

V usage is TRBV4-1 and J usage is TRBJ2-7; D is possibly TRBD2 (5 bases). Trimming took off 3 bases at V and 2 bases at J, with 14 bases between the two ends. The CDR3 contains 15 residues. Germline lookup yields CDR1 MGHRA and CDR2 YSYEKL. CDR3 in DNA: TGCGCCAGCAGCCAGGGTGAGGAGGTGACCTACGAGCAGTACTTC. This codes for CASSQGEEVTYEQYF.

At least ten counts were recorded for this clonotype. The genes are TRBV20-1 and TRBJ2-3, with 10 bases matching TRBD2. CDR1 and CDR2 (germline): DFQATT, SNEGSKA (reference sequence). There are 16 residues in the CDR3. Germline trimming cut 0 bases from V and 5 bases from J; bases unmatched to any gene: 8. CDR3 nucleotide sequence: TGCAGTGCTAGAGATCACAGCGGGGGGGCGGGAGATACGCAGTATTTT. It encodes CSARDHSGGAGDTQYF.

This clonotype appeared many times. The V and J genes are TRBV3-1 and TRBJ1-5; 9 bases match TRBD1. Germline CDR1 LGHDT, CDR2 YNNKEL (reference sequence). V was clipped by 4 bases and J by 7 bases; unmatched bases: 11. The CDR3 is made up of 16 amino acids. CDR3 nucleotides: TGTGCCAGCAGCCGGGGGGGACAGGGCCGCGGACAGCCCCAGCATTTT. It yields the protein CASSRGGQGRGQPQHF.

The J gene is TRBJ1-5, the V gene TRBV6-1, with D tentatively TRBD1 (5 bases). This CDR3 is built from 15 residues. The germline CDR1 and CDR2 sequences are MNHNS and SASEGT. The V end was cut by 6 bases, the J end by 0 bases, with 12 bases between. The CDR3 protein is CASRSGTNSNQPQHF. The CDR3 nucleotides read TGTGCCAGCAGATCCGGGACGAATAGCAATCAGCCCCAGCATTTT.

This clonotype was counted many times. The V call is TRBV7-6, the J call TRBJ2-5, with no clear D. CDR3 length: 13 residues. V gave up 3 bases and J gave up 5 bases, with 10 bases separating them. CDR1 and CDR2 (germline): SGHVS, FNYEAQ. CDR3 sequence: CASSFGLEETQYF. In DNA form, the CDR3 reads TGTGCCAGCAGCTTCGGCCTGGAGGAGACCCAGTACTTC.

The table lists this clonotype with a count of one. V is TRBV19 and J is TRBJ1-3; 8 nucleotides align to TRBD1. With V trimmed by 10 bases and J by 0 bases, 5 bases remained unmatched. CDR1 is LNHDA, CDR2 SQIVND, per germline (reference sequence). The CDR3 sequence is 14 residues long. DNA of the CDR3: TGTGCCACCCAGACAGGGGACTCTGGAAACACCATATATTTT. Translated: CATQTGDSGNTIYF.

V and J are TRBV7-2 and TRBJ1-5, with a tentative D call TRBD1 (6 bases). The CDR3 has 16 amino acids. Germline V gene lookup returns CDR1 SGHTA and CDR2 FQGNSA. V was trimmed by 5 bases and J by 2 bases, leaving 16 bases between them. The DNA of the CDR3 is TGTGCCAGCAGCCCATGGGGGGCACATGGCAATCAGCCCCAGCATTTT. It encodes CASSPWGAHGNQPQHF.

The chain is built from TRBV18 and TRBJ1-3; D not resolved. CDR1 KGHSH and CDR2 LQKENI come from the germline V gene. V lost 6 bases and J lost 8, with 8 bases in between. The CDR3 length is 11 residues. CDR3 nucleotides: TGTGCCAGCTCGCCAAGAGACACCATATATTTT. Translated, it gives CASSPRDTIYF.

The gene calls are TRBV28 and TRBJ1-3, with a possible D match to TRBD1 (6 bases). The CDR3 runs to 14 residues. The germline V gene encodes CDR1 MDHEN and CDR2 SYDVKM. V was trimmed by 3 bases and J by 7 bases, leaving 13 bases between them. The CDR3 coding sequence is TGTGCCAGCAGTTTTCAGGGGATAGGGAACACCATATATTTT. Translating it yields CASSFQGIGNTIYF.

This clonotype was counted at least ten times. This chain connects TRBV3-1 to TRBJ2-7; 12 nucleotides agree with TRBD2. The CDR3 is made up of 16 amino acids. Losses at the gene ends were 0 bases for V and 6 bases for J; bases not matched to a gene: 6. Germline V CDR1 and CDR2: LGHDT, YNNKEL (reference sequence). In nucleotides, the CDR3 is TGTGCCAGCAGCCAAGACCCTAGCGGGGGGGTACGCGAGCAGTACTTC. The encoded protein is CASSQDPSGGVREQYF.